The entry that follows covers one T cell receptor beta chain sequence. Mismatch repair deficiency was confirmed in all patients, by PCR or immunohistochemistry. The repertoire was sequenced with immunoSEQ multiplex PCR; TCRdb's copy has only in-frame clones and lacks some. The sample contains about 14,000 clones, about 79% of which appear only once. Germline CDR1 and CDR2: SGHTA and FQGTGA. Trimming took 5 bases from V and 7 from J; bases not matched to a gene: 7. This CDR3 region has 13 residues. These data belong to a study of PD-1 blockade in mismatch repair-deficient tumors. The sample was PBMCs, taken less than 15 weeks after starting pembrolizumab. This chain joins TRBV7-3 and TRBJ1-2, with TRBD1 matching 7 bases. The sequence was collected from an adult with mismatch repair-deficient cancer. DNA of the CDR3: TGTGCCAGCAGCAACGACAGGGCGGGTGGCTACACCTTC. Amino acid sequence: CASSNDRAGGYTF.